Following are 21 T cell receptor beta chains from one sample sequenced in a study of blood T cells in healthy people across ages. The second PCR ran 7 to 11 cycles with a sample-barcoded 5' primer and J-beta primers. TCRdb re-derived calls from the 5' RACE reads in MiXCR, one entry per CDR3 protein. The profile shows approximately 1.5 million distinct CDR3 sequences, roughly 32% of them singletons. Sequencing was done on a sample of blood. Receptors originate from a woman aged 25 to 45 in good health.

For this clonotype: Just one base apart from a much larger clone, this may be a read error. The chain has TRBV6-6 and TRBJ1-2, with a weak D call TRBD1 (5 bases). Trimming pared 5 bases from V and 6 bases from J, leaving 16 bases between. The CDR3 length is 14 residues. The germline gives CDR1 MNHNY, CDR2 SVGAGI (reference sequence). CDR3 sequence (DNA): TGTGCCAGCAGTCCCCCGGGGGGGTTCAATGGCTACACCTTC. It yields the protein CASSPPGGFNGYTF.

The chain links TRBV27 to TRBJ2-3; the match to TRBD2 covers 10 bases. Trimming cost V 5 bases and J 2 bases; bases outside gene matches: 7. Germline V gene sequence: CDR1 MNHEY, CDR2 SMNVEV (reference sequence). The CDR3 runs 16 residues. In nucleotides, the CDR3 is TGTGCCAGCAGTGTCACTAGCGGGATCAACACAGATACGCAGTATTTT. This gives the protein CASSVTSGINTDTQYF.

About this clonotype itself: The junction departs from the called germline gene at one end, perhaps through a read error. The chain links TRBV7-2 to TRBJ2-1; the match to TRBD2 covers 8 bases. This CDR3 has 14 amino acids. Germline-derived CDR1 and CDR2 are SGHTA and FQGNSA. The CDR3 spells CAGSLVAGYNEQFF. The CDR3 bases are TGTGCCGGCAGCTTGGTAGCGGGATACAATGAGCAGTTCTTC.

CDR3 nucleotides: TGTGCCACCAGTGACGGGAGGGCGGTCCGCAGGGAGCTGTTTTTT. Amino acids: CATSDGRAVRRELFF. This rearrangement joins TRBV24-1 to TRBJ2-2, with 8 bases lining up with TRBD2. The V segment lost 4 bases and the J segment 9 bases; nucleotides outside the gene matches: 9. The CDR3 runs to 15 residues. Germline V lookup: CDR1 KGHDR, CDR2 SFDVKD.

This clonotype was picked up many times. The rearrangement links TRBV5-1 to TRBJ2-5; D is undetermined. The germline CDR1 and CDR2 sequences are SGHRS and YFSETQ. Between the trimmed V and J ends, which lost 0 bases and 1 base, there was a span of 7 bases. There are 14 residues in the CDR3. The CDR3 DNA sequence: TGCGCCAGCAGCTTGGCTAATTCCCAAGAGACCCAGTACTTC. Its protein is CASSLANSQETQYF.

There are a few counts of this clonotype. This chain uses TRBV2 with TRBJ2-5; 7 bases map to TRBD1. V lost 8 bases and J lost 2; bases outside the gene matches: 17. This CDR3 contains 17 residues. Germline lookup yields CDR1 SNHLY and CDR2 FYNNEI. CDR3 DNA: TGTGCCAGCCCCCGGGCCCCGGGACAGAACAGTCAAGAGACCCAGTACTTC. Translating it yields CASPRAPGQNSQETQYF.

This clonotype was seen a handful of times. CDR3 in DNA: TGCGCCAGCAGCCAAGAAGGGAACAATCAGCCCCAGCATTTT. Encoded protein: CASSQEGNNQPQHF. This chain uses TRBV4-1 with TRBJ1-5; no reliable D call. Trimming pared 0 bases from V and 3 bases from J, leaving 6 bases between. Germline V gene sequence: CDR1 MGHRA, CDR2 YSYEKL. The length of the CDR3 is 14 residues.

The chain carries TRBV10-3 and TRBJ1-1, with D possibly TRBD1 on 5 matching bases. This CDR3 comprises 17 residues. V shed 7 bases and J shed 0 bases, with 21 bases lying between them. From germline, CDR1 is ENHRY and CDR2 SYGVKD. The CDR3 coding sequence is TGTGCCATCACTCCGATTTCGGGGGTGGGTATGAACACTGAAGCTTTCTTT. Its translation: CAITPISGVGMNTEAFF.

This clonotype was detected many times. J is TRBJ2-1 and V is TRBV4-1, with TRBD1 matching 9 bases. With 4 bases clipped from V and 0 bases from J, the junction kept 4 bases outside the gene matches. The CDR3 runs 16 residues. Germline V gene lookup returns CDR1 MGHRA and CDR2 YSYEKL. The CDR3 DNA sequence: TGCGCCAGCAGCCGAGGACAGGGGAGCTCCTACAATGAGCAGTTCTTC. Translation gives CASSRGQGSSYNEQFF.

V usage is TRBV4-2 and J usage is TRBJ2-5, with D unclear. Between the trimmed V and J ends, which lost 0 bases and 2 bases, there was a span of 7 bases. This CDR3 comprises 14 residues. The germline V gene has CDR1 LGHNA and CDR2 YNFKEQ. Here the CDR3 reads CASSQDQAQETQYF. The CDR3 DNA reads as TGTGCCAGCAGCCAAGATCAGGCACAAGAGACCCAGTACTTC.

J is TRBJ2-5 and V is TRBV6-2 or TRBV6-3; 12 bases are shared with TRBD2. The CDR3 has 17 residues. After removal of 4 bases from V and 0 bases from J, the junction contained 6 bases not matched to a gene. Germline CDR1 MNHEY, CDR2 SVGEGT. CDR3 coding DNA: TGTGCCAGCAGTTTACTAGCGGGGGGCCCCCACCAAGAGACCCAGTACTTC. As protein: CASSLLAGGPHQETQYF.

This clonotype was counted between two and nine times. The CDR3 bases are TGTGCCAGCAGCTCCGGGACTAGCTGTTCCGAGCAGTACTTC. Encoded protein: CASSSGTSCSEQYF. The chain couples TRBV7-9 to TRBJ2-5, with TRBD2 matching over 9 bases. The J call may be mistaken, given a closer DNA end match to TRBJ2-7. CDR3 length: 14 amino acids. CDR1 SEHNR and CDR2 FQNEAQ come from the germline V gene (reference sequence).

There are many counts of this clonotype. CDR3 nucleotide sequence: TGCAGCGTTGTTGGGGTTGGTCGTGGCTATGGCTACACCTTC. This encodes CSVVGVGRGYGYTF. This chain connects TRBV29-1 to TRBJ1-2; no definite D call. The CDR3 length is 14 residues. V shed 4 bases and J shed 4 bases, with 16 bases lying between them. In germline, CDR1 is SQVTM, CDR2 ANQGSEA.

This clonotype was observed a handful of times. V and J are TRBV4-2 and TRBJ1-5, with a possible D match to TRBD1 (5 bases). CDR3 length: 16 amino acids. Germline CDR1 reads LGHNA; CDR2 reads YNFKEQ. V lost 3 bases, J lost 3 bases, and 15 bases lay in between. CDR3 coding DNA: TGTGCCAGCAGCCACCCATATCAGGGCAACAATCAGCCCCAGCATTTT. This sequence encodes CASSHPYQGNNQPQHF.

The chain uses TRBV4-1 and TRBJ1-2; tentative D call: TRBD1 (5 bases). Deletions cut 1 base from V and 2 bases from J, with 14 bases between. The CDR3 loop spans 16 amino acids. Germline lookup yields CDR1 MGHRA and CDR2 YSYEKL. The CDR3 is CASSQAQAGGNYGYTF. The CDR3 region has the DNA TGCGCCAGCAGCCAAGCCCAAGCTGGGGGGAACTATGGCTACACCTTC.

The rearrangement uses TRBV4-1 and TRBJ2-7, with TRBD2 matching 14 bases. J was trimmed by 6 bases and V by 5 bases; bases with no gene match: 6. This CDR3 contains 15 residues. Per the germline V gene, CDR1 is MGHRA and CDR2 is YSYEKL. The CDR3 nucleotides read TGCGCCAGCAGCAAACCGGGACTAGCGGGAGTCGAGCAGTACTTC. Encoded protein: CASSKPGLAGVEQYF.

The chain carries TRBV7-9 and TRBJ2-5; D remains ambiguous. CDR3 length: 16 amino acids. Trimming took off 1 base at V and 3 bases at J, with 15 bases between the two ends. Germline V CDR1 and CDR2: SEHNR, FQNEAQ (reference sequence). The CDR3 spells CASSLVVGAMKETQYF. CDR3 sequence (DNA): TGTGCCAGCAGCTTAGTCGTAGGCGCTATGAAAGAGACCCAGTACTTC.

V usage is TRBV29-1 and J usage is TRBJ1-2; 12 nucleotides line up with TRBD1. Germline V lookup: CDR1 SQVTM, CDR2 ANQGSEA. The CDR3 length is 15 residues. V was clipped by 6 bases and J by 7 bases; unmatched bases: 12. DNA for the CDR3: TGCAGCGTCCTACTCGGGACAGGGGGCGCCTCTGGCTACACCTTC. Protein product: CSVLLGTGGASGYTF.

CDR3 bases: TGCGCCAGCAGCTTGGTAGGGGATAGGCAGTACTTC. Protein product: CASSLVGDRQYF. This chain joins TRBV5-1 and TRBJ2-7, with D tentatively TRBD1 (5 bases). V lost 0 bases and J lost 9, with 10 bases in between. This CDR3 region has 12 residues. Germline V gene data show CDR1 as SGHRS and CDR2 as YFSETQ.

J is TRBJ2-3 and V is TRBV5-6; D might be TRBD2 (7 bases). Germline V CDR1 and CDR2: SGHDT, YYEEEE. The CDR3 totals 15 residues. Trimming cost V 3 bases and J 4 bases, with 15 bases left between them. The CDR3 region is CASSWGGRVADTQYF. The CDR3 nucleotides read TGTGCCAGCAGCTGGGGGGGCAGGGTTGCAGATACGCAGTATTTT.

As concerns this clonotype: Germline and junction disagree at one end, which may indicate a read error. The V gene is TRBV27, the J gene TRBJ2-7; D remains unclear. CDR1 MNHEY and CDR2 SMNVEV come from the germline V gene (reference sequence). There are 14 residues in the CDR3. The CDR3 nucleotides read TGTGCCGGCAGTTCGCGTGCTGCGTTTCACGAGCAGTACTTC. This codes for CAGSSRAAFHEQYF.